Listed below are T cell receptor beta chains from one sample, sequenced in a study of cytomegalovirus exposure and HLA in healthy donors. Assay used: immunoSEQ multiplex PCR; TCRdb lists only in-frame clones, some missing. Of 110,000 to 150,000 clones listed, 75% to 80% are singletons. Material: PBMCs. The receptors were gathered from a female donor in good health and CMV-seronegative. The CDR3 runs from the conserved cysteine through the conserved F or W. D genes are given only for firm matches. Clone size is given for some rows only: seen once, a few or many times, or a class if the clone is expanded.

NA	TRBV25-1	NA	TRBJ2-6	TGTGCCAGCAGTGAGGCGGCCTCTGGGGCCAACGGCCTCCTGACTTTC	CASSEAASGANGLLTF
NA	TRBV19	NA	TRBJ1-1	TGTGCCAGTAGTATAGATCTTGGGGGCGGAACTGAAGCTTTCTTT	CASSIDLGGGTEAFF
TRBD2	TRBV18	once	TRBJ2-1	TGTGCCAGCTCACCACCGTCTAGCGGGAGAGTCAATGAGCAGTTCTTC	CASSPPSSGRVNEQFF
NA	TRBV19	NA	TRBJ1-6	TGTGCCAGTAGTGGACTAAAGGGTAGTCCCCTCCACTTT	CASSGLKGSPLHF
NA	TRBV19	NA	TRBJ2-2	TGTGCCACTAAACTCGGGGGAGGGAACACCGGGGAGCTGTTTTTT	CATKLGGGNTGELFF
TRBD2	TRBV9	NA	TRBJ2-3	TGTGCCAGCAGCGGGGGGAGGGCGGGGAGCACAGATACGCAGTATTTT	CASSGGRAGSTDTQYF
TRBD1	TRBV5-1	NA	TRBJ2-7	TGCGCCAGCAGAGCCAACGGGACAGCAAACTACGAGCAGTACTTC	CASRANGTANYEQYF
TRBD2	TRBV28	NA	TRBJ2-7	TGTGCCAGGAGGAGCGGGAGCGTCTACGAGCAGTACTTC	CARRSGSVYEQYF
NA	TRBV7-9	NA	TRBJ1-4	TGTGCCAGCAGCTTAGGCCAGGGGCAGGGAGATGAAAAACTGTTTTTT	CASSLGQGQGDEKLFF
NA	TRBV6-5	NA	TRBJ2-3	TGTGCCAGCAGGTACGGGGCGACTAGCACAGATACGCAGTATTTT	CASRYGATSTDTQYF
NA	TRBV5-1	NA	TRBJ1-1	TGCGCCAGCAGCTTGGAGTCTAGGGGAACTGAAGCTTTCTTT	CASSLESRGTEAFF
NA	TRBV6-1	NA	TRBJ1-4	TGTGCCAGCAGTGCTACTCCTTCTACTACCCCTAATGAAAAACTGTTTTTT	CASSATPSTTPNEKLFF
NA	TRBV6-5	NA	TRBJ2-7	TGTGCCAGCAGTTATTTGGTGGGCAGACCTTACGAGCAGTACTTC	CASSYLVGRPYEQYF
NA	TRBV9	few	TRBJ2-1	TGTGCCAGCGCAGATTACAATGAGCAGTTCTTC	CASADYNEQFF
NA	TRBV7-6	few	TRBJ1-4	TGTGCCAGCAGCTTAGGGGCAGGGCGCGGTAATGAAAAACTGTTTTTT	CASSLGAGRGNEKLFF
NA	TRBV5-6	NA	TRBJ1-1	TGTGCCAGCAGCTTGGCAATCCCCAACACTGAAGCTTTCTTT	CASSLAIPNTEAFF
TRBD2	TRBV6-6	NA	TRBJ2-4	TGTGCCAGCAGTTACACCCAACCGACTAGCGGGGGTTTGCTTTTC	CASSYTQPTSGGLLF
NA	TRBV5-1	NA	TRBJ1-1	TGCGCCAGCAGCTTGTTCTCTTCAGTGAACACTGAAGCTTTCTTT	CASSLFSSVNTEAFF
TRBD1	TRBV7-2	few	TRBJ1-5	TGTGCCAGCAGCCAAACAGGGGGCAATCAGCCCCAGCATTTT	CASSQTGGNQPQHF
TRBD1	TRBV30	NA	TRBJ2-1	TGTGCCTGGAGTGTTTCGGGACAGGGACCTTACAATGAGCAGTTCTTC	CAWSVSGQGPYNEQFF
NA	TRBV10-1	NA	TRBJ1-1	TGCGCCAGCAGAGGGGGGGGGACTGAAGCTTTCTTT	CASRGGGTEAFF
NA	TRBV27	NA	TRBJ1-2	TGTGCCAGCAGCCCACCACAGGGCCACTATGGCTACACCTTC	CASSPPQGHYGYTF
NA	TRBV6-1	NA	TRBJ1-5	TGTGCCAGCAGTGAAGTGCTGGCTGCTAGCAATCAGCCCCAGCATTTT	CASSEVLAASNQPQHF
TRBD1	TRBV6-6	NA	TRBJ2-4	TGTGCCTTGGCTCGGGACAGGGGCTCAGAGGACATTCAGTACTTC	CALARDRGSEDIQYF
NA	TRBV6-6	once	TRBJ2-7	TGTGCCAGCAGTTGGGCAGGGACCTACGAGCAGTACTTC	CASSWAGTYEQYF
NA	TRBV12-5	NA	TRBJ1-1	TGTGCTAGTGGTTTCCAGGACAGAAACACTGAAGCTTTCTTT	CASGFQDRNTEAFF
TRBD1	TRBV6-5	NA	TRBJ1-1	TGTGCCAGCAGTTACACGTCAGGGGGCAACACTGAAGCTTTCTTT	CASSYTSGGNTEAFF
NA	TRBV7-9	once	TRBJ2-3	TGTGCCAGCAGCTCCCAAACTAGCACAGATACGCAGTATTTT	CASSSQTSTDTQYF
NA	TRBV11-2	once	TRBJ1-1	TGTGCCAGCAGCGCCTACTATCGGGCTTTCTTT	CASSAYYRAFF
NA	TRBV5-8	NA	TRBJ1-6	TGTGCCAGCAGCTTGGAAGAGGGTTATAATTCACCCCTCCACTTT	CASSLEEGYNSPLHF
NA	TRBV9	NA	TRBJ1-4	TGTGCCAGCAGCACCGGGAGTGCAACTAATGAAAAACTGTTTTTT	CASSTGSATNEKLFF
NA	TRBV28	NA	TRBJ1-1	TGTGCCAGCAGGACAACAGGGTCCGCTGAAGCTTTCTTT	CASRTTGSAEAFF
NA	TRBV28	NA	TRBJ1-2	TGTGCCAGCAGCCCCCCTACCCGGGAACCTAACTATGGCTACACCTTC	CASSPPTREPNYGYTF
NA	TRBV28	NA	TRBJ2-1	TGTGCCAGCAGTGAACAGGGTAGTGAGCAGTTCTTC	CASSEQGSEQFF
TRBD1	TRBV10-3	NA	TRBJ2-5	TGTGCCAGTACCTCCGGGACAGGGGGGGAGACCCAGTACTTC	CASTSGTGGETQYF
TRBD1	TRBV5-6	few	TRBJ1-1	TGTGCCAGCAGCTGGACAGGCCGTGAAGCTTTCTTT	CASSWTGREAFF
NA	TRBV7-9	NA	TRBJ2-2	TGTGCCAGCAGCCCTGGAGGGTGGACCGGGGAGCTGTTTTTT	CASSPGGWTGELFF
NA	TRBV19	NA	TRBJ1-2	TGTGTCTCGGGGGAAGACTGGGACTATGGCTACACCTTC	CVSGEDWDYGYTF
TRBD2	TRBV30	NA	TRBJ2-1	TGTGCCTGGAGTGGAGGACTAGCGGGACCATTCCATGAGCAGTTCTTC	CAWSGGLAGPFHEQFF
NA	TRBV7-8	NA	TRBJ1-4	TGTGCCAGCAGCCTAGGCTGGTCGCGGGGAATAGGGGAAAAACTGTTTTTT	CASSLGWSRGIGEKLFF
NA	TRBV15	NA	TRBJ1-4	TGTGCCACCAGCAGAGATGAAGGAGATACCAATGAAAAACTGTTTTTT	CATSRDEGDTNEKLFF